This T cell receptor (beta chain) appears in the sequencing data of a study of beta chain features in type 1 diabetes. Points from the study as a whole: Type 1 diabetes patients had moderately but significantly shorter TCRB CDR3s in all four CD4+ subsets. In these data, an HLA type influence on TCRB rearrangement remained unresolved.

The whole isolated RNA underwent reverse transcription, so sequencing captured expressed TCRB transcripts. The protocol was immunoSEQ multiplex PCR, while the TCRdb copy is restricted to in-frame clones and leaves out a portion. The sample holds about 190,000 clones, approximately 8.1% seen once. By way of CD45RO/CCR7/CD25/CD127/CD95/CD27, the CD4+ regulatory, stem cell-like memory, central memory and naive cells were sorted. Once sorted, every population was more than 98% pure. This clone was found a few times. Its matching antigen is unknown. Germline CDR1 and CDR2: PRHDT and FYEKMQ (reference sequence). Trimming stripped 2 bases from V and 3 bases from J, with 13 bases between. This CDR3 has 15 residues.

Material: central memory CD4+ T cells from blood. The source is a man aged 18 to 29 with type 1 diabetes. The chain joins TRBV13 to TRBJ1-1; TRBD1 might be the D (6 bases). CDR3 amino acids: CASSLLRQVDTEAFF. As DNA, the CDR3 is TGTGCCAGCAGCTTATTACGACAGGTCGACACTGAAGCTTTCTTT.